This T cell receptor beta chain was observed in a study of TIL therapy for anti-PD-1-resistant metastatic lung cancer (dated by TCRdb to the early 2020s). Looking at the study overall: Tumors were harvested before any PD-1/PD-L1 blockade; patients then received nivolumab, and those progressing received lymphodepletion, expanded TIL infusion and IL-2. Most of the cohort had lung adenocarcinoma, a handful of tumors were EGFR-mutant and two were ALK-rearranged, and half of the patients were current or former smokers. Enrolled patients had a median age of approximately 49 years (range about 38-85) and a median tumor PD-L1 proportion score of around 6%. T cell receptor beta sequencing of tumor and peripheral blood was used to follow clonotypes across the tumor, the expanded TIL product and serial blood samples. A median non-synonymous tumor mutation burden of about 1.5 mutations per megabase was determined across the cohort by whole-exome sequencing.

As to this clone: Its antigen is still unknown. Per-nucleotide qualities are absent, and no much larger clonotype sits a single base away.

The trim is 1 base for V and 3 bases for J, with a gap of 9 bases between the germline ends. The CDR1 and CDR2 encoded by the germline V gene are SNHLY and FYNNEI. From the cysteine up to the phenylalanine, the CDR3 has a length of 14 residues. Of the read, only the CDR3 DNA is kept; its 42 bases are in frame from base 1. TCR beta CDR3 regions were amplified from genomic DNA with the immunoSEQ v3 hsTCRB kit using bias-controlled multiplex PCR. An Illumina NextSeq 500 was used to sequence the TCR libraries, reaching 1.5 million to 2 million read pairs at survey level or 5-6 million at deep level. The authors' pipeline ran thus. The immunoSEQ Analyzer software assigned V, D and J genes, filtered out non-productive sequences, and reported clonality. Repertoires were compared by productive Simpson clonality and by the Morisita overlap index of productive TRB rearrangements between infused TIL and blood. The absolute count of a clonotype in blood was estimated by multiplying the lymphocyte count by the CD3+ fraction and by the productive frequency of the clone. What TCRdb holds here is the immuneACCESS table cut down to in-frame rearrangements. Part of the clones is not present; checked against another copy, under half of the missing clones reflect an unresolved V gene, and the others are unexplained. V, J and clone size derive from that table, while D and trimming were established from the DNA sequence. In this sample the table shows about 21,000 clones, about two thirds of which occur a single time. Over 1.5% of the sample is held by the ten biggest clonotypes.

In light of the paper, this sample's time point label describes: pre-treatment sample, taken before nivolumab and TIL therapy. Adults with stage 4 NSCLC were enrolled in a dual-center phase I trial from 2017 to early 2020. Samples were obtained from a single-arm, open-label phase I trial in which tumor-infiltrating lymphocyte therapy with nivolumab was evaluated in advanced non-small cell lung cancer. Blood mononuclear cells were isolated from EDTA tubes by Ficoll gradient and were snap-frozen as pellets, and DNA was extracted with a Qiagen mini-prep kit. Findings and caveats that apply to the study as a whole: The baseline peripheral repertoire was partially replaced by infused TIL clonotypes, which then decayed over months, and no apparent association between persistence and response was found. The study protocol defined all tumor marker inferences as exploratory. The cohort was highly selected, including more treatment-naive, never-smoker and oncogene-addicted patients than is typical, which limits generalizability.

The input for sequencing was blood, taken at baseline. Recombination linked TRBV2 to TRBJ1-2, with an unclear D gene assignment. The source is a person between 25 and 80 years old with non-small cell lung cancer. The bases read TGTGCCAGCAGTGAAGGCGCCGCTGACTATGGCTACACCTTC. This sequence encodes CASSEGAADYGYTF.